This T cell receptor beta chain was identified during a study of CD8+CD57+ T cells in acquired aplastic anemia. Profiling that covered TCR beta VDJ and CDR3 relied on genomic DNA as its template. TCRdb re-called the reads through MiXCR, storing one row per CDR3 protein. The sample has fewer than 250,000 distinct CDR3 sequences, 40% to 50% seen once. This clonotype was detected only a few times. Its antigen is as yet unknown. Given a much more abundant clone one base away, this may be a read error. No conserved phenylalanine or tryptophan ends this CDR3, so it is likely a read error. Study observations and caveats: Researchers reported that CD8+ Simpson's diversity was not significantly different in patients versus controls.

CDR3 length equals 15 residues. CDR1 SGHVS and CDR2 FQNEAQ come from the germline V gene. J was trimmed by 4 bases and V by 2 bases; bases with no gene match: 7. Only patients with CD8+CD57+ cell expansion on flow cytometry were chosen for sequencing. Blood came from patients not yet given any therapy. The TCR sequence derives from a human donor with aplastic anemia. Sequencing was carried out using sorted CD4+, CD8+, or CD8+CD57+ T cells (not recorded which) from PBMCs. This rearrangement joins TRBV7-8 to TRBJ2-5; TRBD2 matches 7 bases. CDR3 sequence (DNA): TGTGCCAGCAGCTTAAACGGCGGGAGTTTAGAGACCCAGTACCTC. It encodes CASSLNGGSLETQYL.